The sequence of this TCR beta chain was determined in a study of blood T cell repertoires in COVID-19. Germline V gene sequence: CDR1 LNHNV, CDR2 YYDKDF (reference sequence). With 3 bases clipped from V and 4 bases from J, the junction kept 4 bases outside the gene matches. The CDR3 is 15 amino acids. This study enrolled people aged about 18 to 95 from 24 US geographic areas. Using immunoSEQ multiplex PCR, the repertoire was profiled, and TCRdb retains in-frame clones only, with some absent. Of roughly 200,000 clones in the sample, roughly 88% are singletons; the top ten hold 4.5% to 6.5%. Specimen: PBMCs or T cells enriched from blood (not recorded which). The rearrangement joins TRBV15 to TRBJ2-5; the match to TRBD2 covers 11 bases. The receptor comes from a middle-aged man with acute COVID-19. The CDR3 sequence: CATSRTSGIRETQYF. The CDR3 DNA follows: TGTGCCACCAGCAGGACTAGCGGGATTCGAGAGACCCAGTACTTC.